The present T cell receptor beta chain was sequenced within a study of regulatory T cells in long-lasting Graves disease. Construction of TCR beta libraries relied on iRepertoire HTBI primers and on Arm-PCR targeting CDR3 regions. A single record per CDR3 protein comes from TCRdb applying MiXCR to the multiplex PCR reads. The top ten hold 23% of the sample, which has a few hundred thousand distinct CDR3 sequences, over 15% seen once. V was clipped by 5 bases and J by 6 bases, with 12 bases between them. Germline V gives CDR1 MNHEY, CDR2 SVGEGT. The length of the CDR3 is 13 residues. Study outcomes and limitations: Persistent patients shared fewer than 3,500 public clonotypes among themselves. Newly diagnosed patients shared fewer, at more than 750.

Time point noted: newly diagnosed GD, antithyroid drugs for less than 3 months. From RNA extracted from PBMCs, the TCR library was made. Peripheral blood, 8.5 to 9.5 milliliters per patient, was collected in EDTA tubes. This clonotype has a handful of counts. Its antigen is as yet unknown. These data were also filed under a second study, of T cells in Graves' hyperthyroidism and ophthalmopathy.

The V and J genes are TRBV6-2 or TRBV6-3 and TRBJ2-3, with D perhaps TRBD1 (6 bases). This TCR derives from a woman between 18 and 30 years old with Graves disease. This specimen consisted of peripheral blood mononuclear cells (PBMCs), obtained at new diagnosis, from a patient treated with antithyroid drugs. The CDR3 nucleotides read TGTGCCAGCAGTGCTAGGGGGTTCGATACGCAGTATTTT. Its protein product is CASSARGFDTQYF.